This is a list of T cell receptor beta chains from one sample in a study of beta chain features in type 1 diabetes. The assay was immunoSEQ multiplex PCR, and TCRdb's table has in-frame clones only and misses some. Of hundreds of thousands of clones listed, 13% are singletons. What was sequenced was naive CD4+ T cells from blood. These receptors were collected from a man aged 18 to 35 with type 1 diabetes. CDR3s include the opening cysteine and the closing phenylalanine or tryptophan.

V gene	J gene	CDR3 protein
TRBV6-1	TRBJ1-6	CASSEAAGGPRAPLHF
TRBV2	TRBJ1-1	CASSGPMNTEAFF
TRBV11-3	TRBJ2-3	CASSPGQGTDTQYF
TRBV7-3	TRBJ1-2	CASSLDGNYGYTF
TRBV6-5	TRBJ2-3	CASSPGLAADTQYF
TRBV6-5	TRBJ1-5	CASSYGQGRQPQHF
TRBV27	TRBJ2-1	CASSVQGAGYNEQFF
TRBV4-2	TRBJ2-3	CASSQVLRTDTQYF
TRBV30	TRBJ2-3	CACSGGPDTQYF
TRBV5-1	TRBJ1-2	CASSLAGVEGYTF
TRBV18	TRBJ2-7	CASSPQGQGGNEQYF
TRBV5-6	TRBJ2-5	CASSPLIRAGEETQYF
TRBV10-1	TRBJ1-5	CASSGDSNQPQHF
TRBV18	TRBJ1-6	CASSPTGDNSPLHF
TRBV7-9	TRBJ2-1	CASSFLSVAAGEQFF
TRBV19	TRBJ1-1	CASRDRVNTEAFF
TRBV2	TRBJ2-3	CASGGPAATDTQYF
TRBV28	TRBJ1-6	CASSPLDSPLHF
TRBV5-1	TRBJ2-5	CASSLVGEETQYF
TRBV18	TRBJ1-1	CASSPGRQGLDEAFF
TRBV7-2	TRBJ1-4	CASSLVVTANEKLFF
TRBV7-2	TRBJ2-5	CASSLVADGTPQETQYF